These 9 T cell receptor beta chains were sequenced from one sample in a study of breast tumors, draining lymph nodes, adjacent tissues. Samples came from axillary lymph nodes draining the breast cancer. In TCRdb, the multiplex PCR reads were re-called with MiXCR into one record per CDR3 protein. The table includes approximately 230,000 distinct CDR3 sequences, 30% to 35% detected once. The sequenced sample consisted of axillary lymph node tissue. Receptor source: a female donor with breast cancer. Some clones in this sample may be carry-over from other donors' samples.

The sample holds a few counts of this clonotype. One junction end does not reproduce the germline sequence, and a read error may be involved. The chain has TRBV14 and TRBJ2-7; D unclear. In germline, CDR1 is SGHDN, CDR2 FVKESK. CDR3 length: 14 residues. CDR3 DNA sequence: TGTGCCAGCAGCATAATCGACAATTACTACGAGCAGTCCTTC. This gives the protein CASSIIDNYYEQSF. The full variable domain, in which reference TRBV14 and TRBJ2-7 provide the parts outside the CDR3, is EAGVTQFPSHSVIEKGQTVTLRCDPISGHDNLYWYRRVMGKEIKFLLHFVKESKQDESGMPNNRFLAERTGGTYSTLKVQPAELEDSGVYFCASSIIDNYYEQSFGPGTRLTVT.

This clonotype was detected a few times. Given a much more abundant clone one base away, this may be a read error. The chain links TRBV12-3 or TRBV12-4 to TRBJ2-1, with 8 bases matching TRBD1. CDR3 length equals 14 residues. V shed 6 bases and J 7 bases; nucleotides not matched to a gene: 8. CDR3 sequence reads: CASSSGQGWNEQFF. The CDR3 DNA reads as TGTGCCAGCAGCAGCGGACAGGGTTGGAATGAGCAGTTCTTC.

This chain joins TRBV24-1 and TRBJ1-4, with TRBD1 matching over 7 bases. V lost 4 bases to trimming and J lost 4 bases; unmatched junction nucleotides: 5. This CDR3 comprises 15 residues. Germline V gene sequence: CDR1 KGHDR, CDR2 SFDVKD. In DNA, the CDR3 is TGTGCCACCAGTGACCACCGACAGGGTAATGAAAAACTGTTTTTT. This translates into CATSDHRQGNEKLFF.

A word on this clonotype: Given a much more abundant clone one base away, this may be a read error. V gene TRBV9 combines with J gene TRBJ2-2; 7 bases fit TRBD1. The CDR3 spans 14 residues. Germline V CDR1 and CDR2: SGDLS, YYNGEE. Trimming at V came to 2 bases and at J to 7 bases, leaving 5 bases not matched to a gene. The CDR3 here is CASSVSGGCGELFF. The DNA for the CDR3 is TGTGCCAGCAGCGTTTCAGGGGGTTGCGGGGAGCTGTTTTTT.

This clonotype came up many times. CDR3 DNA: TGCGCCAGCAGCCCGCGAGAGGGGAACACAGATACGCAGTATTTT. It translates to CASSPREGNTDTQYF. The chain recombines TRBV5-1 with TRBJ2-3; D is possibly TRBD1 or TRBD2 (5 bases each). Per germline, CDR1 SGHRS and CDR2 YFSETQ. Deletions cut 4 bases from V and 2 bases from J, with 14 bases between. This CDR3 contains 15 residues.

This chain uses TRBV6-4 with TRBJ1-4; 11 positions agree with TRBD1. This CDR3 is 16 amino acids long. Germline V CDR1 and CDR2: MRHNA, SNTAGT. J gave up 5 bases and V 6 bases, and 8 bases lay outside the gene matches. CDR3 in amino acids: CASSGPGQGENEKLFF. As DNA, the CDR3 is TGTGCCAGCAGCGGGCCGGGACAGGGGGAGAATGAAAAACTGTTTTTT.

The chain links TRBV2 to TRBJ1-5; D is unclear. V lost 5 bases and J 0 bases, leaving 11 bases between the germline ends. CDR1 is SNHLY and CDR2 is FYNNEI in the germline V gene. The CDR3 runs 15 residues. The CDR3 here is CASSREGFSNQPQHF. The DNA for the CDR3 is TGTGCCAGCAGTAGAGAGGGTTTTAGCAATCAGCCCCAGCATTTT.

With respect to this clonotype: A much larger clone lies one base from this, so it may be a read error. Given the absence of the conserved phenylalanine or tryptophan at the CDR3 end, a read error is likely. This chain connects TRBV19 to TRBJ1-3; TRBD1 agrees at 7 bases. Germline CDR1 LNHDA, CDR2 SQIVND (reference sequence). With V trimmed by 3 bases and J by 2 bases, 7 bases remained unmatched. The CDR3 has 16 amino acids. CDR3: CASSIRGGTAGNTIYS. CDR3 nucleotides: TGTGCCAGTAGTATTCGTGGGGGGACAGCTGGAAACACCATATATTCT.

A word on this clonotype: A single base separates this from a much larger clone, so it may be a read error. The rearrangement uses TRBV7-8 and TRBJ2-5, with TRBD1 identical over 9 bases. The CDR3 consists of 15 residues. CDR1 and CDR2 from the germline V gene are SGHVS and FQNEAQ. CDR3 loop: CASRPRTGEVETQHF. CDR3 nucleotide sequence: TGTGCCAGCAGACCTAGGACAGGGGAGGTGGAGACCCAGCACTTC.